This TCR beta chain was observed in a study of blood T cell repertoires in COVID-19. Across the whole study: PBMCs, B-cell-depleted T cells, or T cells were the source of the cDNA or gDNA that made up the material.

This clone showed up just a few times. The table came from immunoSEQ multiplex PCR; TCRdb's copy has only in-frame clones and leaves some out. The sample carries roughly 52,000 clones, approximately 90% recorded once. The origin of this receptor is a man in his fifties or sixties with acute or convalescent COVID-19. What was sequenced was peripheral blood.

The CDR3, as DNA: TGCGCCAGCAGCTTGCTAGTAGCTAACTATGGCTACACCTTC. Residues: CASSLLVANYGYTF. The V gene is TRBV5-1, the J gene TRBJ1-2, with D hard to call. V lost 1 base and J lost 0, with 7 bases in between. CDR1 SGHRS and CDR2 YFSETQ come from the germline V gene. This CDR3 has 14 residues.